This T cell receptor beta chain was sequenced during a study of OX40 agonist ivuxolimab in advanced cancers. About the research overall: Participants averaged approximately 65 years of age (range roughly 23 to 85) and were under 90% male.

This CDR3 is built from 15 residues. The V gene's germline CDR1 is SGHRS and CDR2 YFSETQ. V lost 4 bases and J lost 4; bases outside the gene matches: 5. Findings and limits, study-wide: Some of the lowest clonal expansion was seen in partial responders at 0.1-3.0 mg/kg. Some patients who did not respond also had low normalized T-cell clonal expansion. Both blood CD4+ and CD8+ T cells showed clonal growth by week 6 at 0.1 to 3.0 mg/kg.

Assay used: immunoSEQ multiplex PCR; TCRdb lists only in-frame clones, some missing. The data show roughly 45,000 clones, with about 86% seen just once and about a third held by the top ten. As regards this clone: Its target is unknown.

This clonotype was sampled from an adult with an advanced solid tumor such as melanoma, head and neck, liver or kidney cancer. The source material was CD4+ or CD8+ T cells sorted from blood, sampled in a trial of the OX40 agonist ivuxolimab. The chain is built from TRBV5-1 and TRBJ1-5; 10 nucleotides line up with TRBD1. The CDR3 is CASSAGTGANQPQHF. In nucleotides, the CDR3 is TGCGCCAGCAGCGCCGGGACAGGGGCGAATCAGCCCCAGCATTTT.